A selection of T cell receptor beta chains follows, all from one sample in a study of CD8+CD57+ T cells in acquired aplastic anemia. A single record per CDR3 protein comes from TCRdb applying MiXCR to the reads. The sample lists about 190,000 distinct CDR3 sequences, just under 50% occurring once. Sequencing was carried out using sorted CD4+, CD8+, or CD8+CD57+ T cells (not recorded which) from PBMCs. These TCRs come from a human donor with aplastic anemia. CDR3s include the opening cysteine and the closing phenylalanine or tryptophan.

V: TRBV15
J: TRBJ2-3
CDR3: CATSEEWTSGNVKRTQYF

V: TRBV20-1
J: TRBJ1-1
CDR3: CSASWAGDTEAFF

V: TRBV20-1
J: TRBJ1-1
CDR3: CSARQGLYTEAFF

V: TRBV20-1
J: TRBJ1-4
CDR3: CSARLIAGTGEKLFF

V: TRBV25-1
J: TRBJ2-5
CDR3: CASSESLKQGAGETQYF

V: TRBV6-1
J: TRBJ1-2
CDR3: CASSGGADGRYGYTF

V: TRBV12-3/TRBV12-4
J: TRBJ2-1
CDR3: CASSTGTAGQGTYNEQFF

V: TRBV11-2
J: TRBJ2-7
CDR3: CASSPDTTRGGSYEQYF

V: TRBV12-3/TRBV12-4
J: TRBJ2-7
CDR3: CASSFPRDRSYEQYF

V: TRBV25-1
J: TRBJ2-7
CDR3: CASSPGTSGSLEQYF

V: TRBV4-1
J: TRBJ2-1
CDR3: CASSPISGTLSSYNEQFF

V: TRBV7-8
J: TRBJ2-5
CDR3: CASRMVTQETQYF

V: TRBV6-1
J: TRBJ1-3
CDR3: CASSRTSIPESTIYF

V: TRBV2
J: TRBJ1-1
CDR3: CASTSRQGAAEAFF

V: TRBV20-1
J: TRBJ2-3
CDR3: CSASRWSVPSTDTQYF

V: TRBV9
J: TRBJ2-1
CDR3: CASNRGTSGQNEQFF

V: TRBV11-2
J: TRBJ1-6
CDR3: CASSLVVAPNSPLHF

V: TRBV2
J: TRBJ2-3
CDR3: CASSDLAGAPTDTQYF

V: TRBV14
J: TRBJ1-4
CDR3: CASSRDGYEKLFF

V: TRBV19
J: TRBJ2-1
CDR3: CASTWGQAPGNEQFF

V: TRBV19
J: TRBJ2-3
CDR3: CASSISGADTQYF

V: TRBV7-8
J: TRBJ2-1
CDR3: CASSLTAGGNNEQFF

V: TRBV6-5
J: TRBJ1-2
CDR3: CASSYGGATRGYTF

V: TRBV7-2
J: TRBJ1-4
CDR3: CASSSGQGEEKLFF

V: TRBV27
J: TRBJ2-7
CDR3: CASGNYEQYF

V: TRBV7-9
J: TRBJ2-3
CDR3: CASSDGLALDTQYF

V: TRBV7-2
J: TRBJ1-1
CDR3: CASSSTGYTEAFF

V: TRBV7-3
J: TRBJ1-1
CDR3: CASSLSLDTEAFF

V: TRBV2
J: TRBJ2-7
CDR3: CASSVQGGKNPYEQYF

V: TRBV20-1
J: TRBJ2-7
CDR3: CSASASGRVSYEQYF

V: TRBV24-1
J: TRBJ2-5
CDR3: CASSPLAGGGETQYF

V: TRBV6-5
J: TRBJ1-2
CDR3: CASSYSGTGGHYGYTF

V: TRBV2
J: TRBJ2-1
CDR3: CASRSLQGMIF

V: TRBV27
J: TRBJ2-7
CDR3: CASSQAHRGGYEQYF